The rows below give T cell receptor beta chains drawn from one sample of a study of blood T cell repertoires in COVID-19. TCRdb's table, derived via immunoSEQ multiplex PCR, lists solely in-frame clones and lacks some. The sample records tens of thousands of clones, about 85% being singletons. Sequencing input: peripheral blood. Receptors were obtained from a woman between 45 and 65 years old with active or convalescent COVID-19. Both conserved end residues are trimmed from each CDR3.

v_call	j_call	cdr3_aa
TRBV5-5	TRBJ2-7	ASSFPYQGLSSYEQY
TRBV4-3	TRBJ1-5	ASSQDRQEYQPQH
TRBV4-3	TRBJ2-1	ASSQASGPYNEQF
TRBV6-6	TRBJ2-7	ASTQDSPYEQY
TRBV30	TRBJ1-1	AWIKLRTGNTEAF
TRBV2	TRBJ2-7	ASSGDSYEQY
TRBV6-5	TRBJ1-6	ASRSGTGSSPLH
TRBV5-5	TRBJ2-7	ASTEGVLGSYEQY
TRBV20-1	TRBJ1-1	SASGTGVVGAF
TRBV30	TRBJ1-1	AWSPLGAPGGTEAF
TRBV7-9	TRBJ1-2	ASSQDTVNYGYT
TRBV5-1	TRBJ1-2	ASSLEQFIDGYT
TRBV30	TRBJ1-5	AWSQGFQPQH
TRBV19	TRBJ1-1	ASSIYGVTEAF
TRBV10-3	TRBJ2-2	AMTSGGSDTGELF
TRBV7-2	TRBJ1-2	ASSLGLSNYGYT
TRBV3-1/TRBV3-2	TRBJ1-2	ASSQSTAFYGYT
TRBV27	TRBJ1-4	ASRSWTGREKLF
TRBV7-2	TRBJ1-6	ASSFGVQVNSPLH
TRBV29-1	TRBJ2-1	SVEGAHNEQF
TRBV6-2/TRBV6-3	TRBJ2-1	ASSYSPGQGIYNEQF
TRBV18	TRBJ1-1	ASSPTGGLGTEAF
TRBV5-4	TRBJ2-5	ASSPRGDGGAGLETQY
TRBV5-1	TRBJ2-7	ASSLVAGTTYEQY
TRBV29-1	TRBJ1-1	SVVQNTEAF
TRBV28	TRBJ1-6	ASRETGGAGNSPLH
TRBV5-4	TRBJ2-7	ASSVPQGYEQY
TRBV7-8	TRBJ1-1	ASSLDRGFTEAF
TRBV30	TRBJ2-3	AWSVGQGGTDTQY
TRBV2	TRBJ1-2	ASSEVGTGNYGYT
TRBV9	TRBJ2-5	ASSVGLAETQY
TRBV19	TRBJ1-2	ASRQGNYGYT
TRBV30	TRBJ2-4	AWTYRGRGAKNIQY
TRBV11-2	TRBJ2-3	ASSRDFASTDTQY
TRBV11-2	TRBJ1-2	ASSLDLRVMGYGYT
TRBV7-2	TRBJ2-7	ASSWTSGGASEQY
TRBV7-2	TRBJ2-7	ASSLQAGGYEQY
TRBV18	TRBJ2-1	ASSLTRTVLNEQF
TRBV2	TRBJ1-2	ASSDRQYYGYT
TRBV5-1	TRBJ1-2	ASSRNPPGTECT
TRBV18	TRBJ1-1	ASSLGENTEAF
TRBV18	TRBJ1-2	ASSPASLGVNYGYT
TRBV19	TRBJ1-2	ASSISLGNYGYT
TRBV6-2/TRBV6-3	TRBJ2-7	ASSHTYEQY
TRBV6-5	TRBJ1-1	ASRTLQSEAF
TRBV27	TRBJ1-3	ASSLLEPSSSGNTIY